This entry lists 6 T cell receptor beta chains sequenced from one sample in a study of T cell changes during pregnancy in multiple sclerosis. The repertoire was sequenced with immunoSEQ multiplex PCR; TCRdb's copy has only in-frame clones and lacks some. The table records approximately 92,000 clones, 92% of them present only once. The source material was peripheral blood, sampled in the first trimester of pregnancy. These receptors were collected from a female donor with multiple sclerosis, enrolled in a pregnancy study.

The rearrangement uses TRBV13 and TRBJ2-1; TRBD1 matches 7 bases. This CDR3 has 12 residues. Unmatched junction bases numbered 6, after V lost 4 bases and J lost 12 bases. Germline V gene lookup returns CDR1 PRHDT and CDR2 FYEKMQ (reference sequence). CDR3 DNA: TGTGCCAGCAGCTCTGACAGGGTGGCGCAGTTCTTC. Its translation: CASSSDRVAQFF. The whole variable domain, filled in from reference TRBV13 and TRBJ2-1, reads AAGVIQSPRHLIKEKRETATLKCYPIPRHDTVYWYQQGPGQDPQFLISFYEKMQSDKGSIPDRFSAQQFSDYHSELNMSSLELGDSALYFCASSSDRVAQFFGPGTRLTVL.

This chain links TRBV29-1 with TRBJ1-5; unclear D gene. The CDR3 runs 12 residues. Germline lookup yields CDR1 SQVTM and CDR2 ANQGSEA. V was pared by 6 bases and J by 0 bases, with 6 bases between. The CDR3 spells CSVAVSNQPQHF. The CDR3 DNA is TGCAGCGTGGCAGTTAGCAATCAGCCCCAGCATTTT.

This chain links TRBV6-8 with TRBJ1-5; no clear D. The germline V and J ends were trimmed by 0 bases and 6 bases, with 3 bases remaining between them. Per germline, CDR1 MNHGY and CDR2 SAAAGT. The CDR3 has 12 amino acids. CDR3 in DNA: TGTGCCAGCAGTTACTCCGGTCAGCCCCAGCATTTT. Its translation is CASSYSGQPQHF.

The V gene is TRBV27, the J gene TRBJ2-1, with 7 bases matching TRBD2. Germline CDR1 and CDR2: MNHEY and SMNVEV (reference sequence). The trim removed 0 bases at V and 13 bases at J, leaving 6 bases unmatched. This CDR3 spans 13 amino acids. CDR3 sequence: CASSLSGTTDQFF. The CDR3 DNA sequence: TGTGCCAGCAGTTTATCGGGGACTACTGATCAGTTCTTC.

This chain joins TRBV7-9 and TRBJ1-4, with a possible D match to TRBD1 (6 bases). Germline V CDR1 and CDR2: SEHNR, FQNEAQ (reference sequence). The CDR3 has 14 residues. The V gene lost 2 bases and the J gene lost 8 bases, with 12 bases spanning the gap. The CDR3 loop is CASSLTQGGEKLFF. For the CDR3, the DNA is TGTGCCAGCAGCTTAACACAGGGTGGGGAAAAACTGTTTTTT. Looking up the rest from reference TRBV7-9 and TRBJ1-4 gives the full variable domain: DTGVSQNPRHKITKRGQNVTFRCDPISEHNRLYWYRQTLGQGPEFLTYFQNEAQLEKSRLLSDRFSAERPKGSFSTLEIQRTEQGDSAMYLCASSLTQGGEKLFFGSGTQLSVL.

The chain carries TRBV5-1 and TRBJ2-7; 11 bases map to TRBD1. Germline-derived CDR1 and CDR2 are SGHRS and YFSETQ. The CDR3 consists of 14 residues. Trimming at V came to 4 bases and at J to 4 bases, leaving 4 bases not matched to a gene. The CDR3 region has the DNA TGCGCCAGCAGCCTACGGGACAGGGGGTACGAGCAGTACTTC. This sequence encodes CASSLRDRGYEQYF.